This T cell receptor beta chain was captured by sequencing in a study of blood T cell repertoires in COVID-19. Produced via immunoSEQ multiplex PCR; TCRdb's table is partial and in-frame only. The sample has fewer than 350,000 clones; 85% to 90% are singletons. Recruitment covered roughly 22 US areas and drew participants whose ages spanned roughly 18 to 90 years. The source is an older woman in a cohort exposed to, infected with or recovered from COVID-19 (not recorded which). Source material: PBMCs or T cells enriched from blood (not recorded which).

The DNA for the CDR3 is TGTGCCAGCAGTGAGCCCGACAGGGAGGTTGGTGGCTACACCTTC. It is translated as CASSEPDREVGGYTF. This rearrangement joins TRBV25-1 to TRBJ1-2; 7 bases fit TRBD1. This CDR3 has 15 residues. The trim removed 3 bases at V and 7 bases at J, leaving 11 bases unmatched. Germline V gene lookup returns CDR1 MGHDK and CDR2 SYGVNS.